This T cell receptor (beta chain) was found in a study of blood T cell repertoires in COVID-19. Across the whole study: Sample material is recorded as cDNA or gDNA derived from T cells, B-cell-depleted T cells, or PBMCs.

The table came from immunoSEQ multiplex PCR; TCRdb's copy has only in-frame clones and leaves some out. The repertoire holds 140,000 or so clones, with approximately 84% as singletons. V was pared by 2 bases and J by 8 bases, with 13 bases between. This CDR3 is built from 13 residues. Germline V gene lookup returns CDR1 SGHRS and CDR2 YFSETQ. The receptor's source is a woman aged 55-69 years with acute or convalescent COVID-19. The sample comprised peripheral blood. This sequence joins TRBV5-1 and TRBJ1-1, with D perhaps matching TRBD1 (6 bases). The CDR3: CASSFDRLSEAFF. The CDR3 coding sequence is TGCGCCAGCAGCTTTGACAGGTTGTCCGAAGCTTTCTTT.